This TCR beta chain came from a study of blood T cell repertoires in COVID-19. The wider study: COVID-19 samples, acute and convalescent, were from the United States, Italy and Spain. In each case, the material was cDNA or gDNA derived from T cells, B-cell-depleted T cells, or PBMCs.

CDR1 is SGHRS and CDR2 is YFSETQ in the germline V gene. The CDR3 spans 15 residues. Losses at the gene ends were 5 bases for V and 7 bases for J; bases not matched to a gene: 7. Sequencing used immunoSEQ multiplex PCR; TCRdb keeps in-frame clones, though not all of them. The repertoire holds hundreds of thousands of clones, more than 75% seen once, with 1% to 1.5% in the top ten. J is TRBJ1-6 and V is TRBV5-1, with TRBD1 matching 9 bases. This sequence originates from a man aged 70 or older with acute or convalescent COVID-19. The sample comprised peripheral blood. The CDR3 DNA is TGCGCCAGCAGTGTCGGGACAGGGTGGAATTCACCCCTCCACTTT. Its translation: CASSVGTGWNSPLHF.